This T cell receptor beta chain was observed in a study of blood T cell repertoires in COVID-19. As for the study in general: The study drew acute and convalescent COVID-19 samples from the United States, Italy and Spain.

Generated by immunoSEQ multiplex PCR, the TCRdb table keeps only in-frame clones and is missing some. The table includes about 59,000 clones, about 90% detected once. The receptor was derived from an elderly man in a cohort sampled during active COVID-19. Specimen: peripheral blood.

The CDR3 loop is CASSYPGGDEQYF. CDR3 coding DNA: TGTGCCAGCAGCTACCCCGGCGGGGACGAGCAGTACTTC. The gene calls are TRBV5-4 and TRBJ2-7; the D gene is possibly TRBD2 (6 bases). Trimming pared 3 bases from V and 5 bases from J, leaving 12 bases between. This CDR3 is 13 amino acids long. Looked up from germline, CDR1 is SGHNT and CDR2 is YYREEE (reference sequence).